This T cell receptor (beta chain) was sequenced during a study of tumor-infiltrating lymphocytes in primary liver carcinoma. The authors made TCR beta cDNA from around 500 ng total RNA with a constant-region primer. Nested multiplex PCR, run for three rounds with slightly modified ARM-PCR, yielded TCR beta libraries. In the first two PCR rounds, TRBV1-TRBV30 forward primers were paired with a C-beta reverse primer, and each round lasted roughly 9 cycles. TCRdb passed the multiplex PCR reads through MiXCR, listing each CDR3 protein once. The repertoire holds 35,000 to 45,000 distinct CDR3 sequences, with approximately 82% as singletons. Study results and limitations: It was in tumors, not blood, that the top-250-clone fraction was significantly higher (p = 0.039). Relative to tumor region pairs, the tumor-adjacent and tumor-blood pairs showed overlap that was lower.

The study co-extracted DNA and RNA from around 18-30 mg of unsorted bulk tissue. Primary liver carcinomas in the patients were surgically resected. No treatment had been given to the patients, who were chronically infected with HBV. Trimming stripped 0 bases from V and 5 bases from J, with 17 bases between. The germline gives CDR1 SGHRS, CDR2 YFSETQ. This CDR3 has 16 residues. About this clonotype: The target antigen is unknown.

The rearrangement uses TRBV5-1 and TRBJ1-1; possibly TRBD1 for D (5 bases). The TCR was taken from a woman under 40 with primary liver carcinoma and hepatitis B virus infection. The sequenced material came from tumor-adjacent normal liver tissue. Here the CDR3 DNA reads TGCGCCAGCAGCTTGGCCTCGGCGGGGACTGCTACTGAAGCTTTCTTT. The encoded protein is CASSLASAGTATEAFF.